Following are 2 T cell receptor beta chains from one sample sequenced in a study of shared clonotypes between healthy human individuals. Measured with immunoSEQ multiplex PCR; TCRdb has only the in-frame clones, and not every one. The sample has about 980,000 clones, approximately 80% seen once. Sequencing was done on a sample of memory CD4+ T cells sorted from blood. The subset denotes: CD45RA-negative fraction. Receptors were obtained from a man in his late teens or twenties in good health.

The rearrangement links TRBV6-1 to TRBJ2-1; a possible D gene is TRBD2 (5 bases). From germline, CDR1 is MNHNS and CDR2 SASEGT. V gave up 7 bases and J gave up 8 bases, with 9 bases separating them. The CDR3 loop spans 11 amino acids. The CDR3 bases are TGTGCCAGCACGGAGGCTCATGAGCAGTTCTTC. Amino acids: CASTEAHEQFF.

V and J are TRBV6-5 and TRBJ1-2, with a possible D match to TRBD1 (5 bases). This CDR3 has 14 residues. CDR1 MNHEY and CDR2 SVGAGI come from the germline V gene. Trimming stripped 1 base from V and 1 base from J, with 7 bases between. CDR3 loop: CASSYYRLNYGYTF. CDR3 in DNA: TGTGCCAGCAGTTACTACAGGCTTAACTATGGCTACACCTTC.